The entry that follows covers one T cell receptor beta chain sequence. Antigen: not known. Generated by immunoSEQ multiplex PCR, the TCRdb table keeps only in-frame clones and is missing some. The sample yields about 83,000 clones, roughly 83% seen once. The data are from a study of OX40 agonist ivuxolimab in advanced cancers. The wider study: Hepatocellular carcinoma, melanoma, renal cell or head and neck cancer occurred in dose-escalation patients.

Study-wide points: CD4+ and CD8+ T cells in blood underwent clonal expansion by week 6 at 0.1 to 3.0 mg/kg. Those patients achieving a partial response at 0.1-3.0 mg/kg showed among the lowest clonal expansion.

Patients had blood sampled at baseline and again on cycle 4 day 1 and cycle 7 day 1. The germline gives CDR1 MNHEY, CDR2 SVGAGI. This CDR3 has 16 amino acids. J gave up 6 bases and V 0 bases, and 6 bases lay outside the gene matches. The TCR originated in an adult with an advanced solid tumor such as melanoma, head and neck, liver or kidney cancer. The specimen comprised CD4+ or CD8+ T cells sorted from blood, sampled in a trial of the OX40 agonist ivuxolimab. V is TRBV6-5 and J is TRBJ2-2; 8 positions agree with TRBD1. The DNA for the CDR3 is TGTGCCAGCAGTTACTCGACCAGGGGGCGTCCCGGGGAGCTGTTTTTT. Its protein product is CASSYSTRGRPGELFF.